The following is a T cell receptor beta chain sequence with its context. As yet, its antigen is unknown. These data are taken from a study of early stage breast cancer tumors. Each sample had two DNA replicates, approximately 0.49 ug blood or about 1.5 ug tissue. TCRdb keeps only in-frame clones here, not all; method: immunoSEQ multiplex PCR. The sample comprises fewer than 25,000 clones, about 67% of which are singletons, and about a tenth rests with the top ten. Germline CDR1 MNHEY, CDR2 SVGAGI. Trimming stripped 2 bases from V and 6 bases from J, with 14 bases between. This CDR3 contains 15 residues. About 20-55 mg of tumor tissue was diced per sample. Study results and limitations: Bulk DNA sequencing of unsorted cells missed chain pairing and markers. Most shared enriched TCRB sequences were commonly generated ones.

The specimen sequenced was breast tumor tissue. The sequence derives from a person between 55 and 70 years old with breast cancer. The chain couples TRBV6-5 to TRBJ2-1; D unclear. CDR3: CASSYPVGASNEQFF. CDR3 bases: TGTGCCAGCAGTTACCCGGTTGGAGCCAGCAATGAGCAGTTCTTC.